One and the same sample provided the 18 T cell receptor beta chains below, sequenced in a study of T cells in Graves' hyperthyroidism and ophthalmopathy. Amplification targeted TCR beta CDR3 regions from RNA transcripts. The HTBI primer set served for first-round RT-PCR of the TCR CDR3. TCRdb reprocessed the multiplex PCR reads via MiXCR and lists one record per CDR3 protein. The sample lists 600,000 or so distinct CDR3 sequences, 46% occurring once. Sequencing used peripheral blood or thyroid tissue (not recorded which). All receptors come from a woman aged 18-29 years with Graves' hyperthyroidism.

This clonotype was seen repeatedly, ten times or more. This sequence joins TRBV29-1 and TRBJ1-1; 7 bases match TRBD1. This CDR3 region has 12 residues. Per germline, CDR1 SQVTM and CDR2 ANQGSEA. The trim removed 0 bases at V and 6 bases at J, leaving 1 base unmatched. The CDR3 region has the DNA TGCAGCGTTGAAGAACAGGGGTCTGAAGCTTTCTTT. It is translated as CSVEEQGSEAFF.

The V gene is TRBV29-1, the J gene TRBJ2-2; TRBD1 aligns across 7 bases. Trimming at V came to 3 bases and at J to 4 bases, leaving 5 bases not matched to a gene. Germline CDR1 and CDR2: SQVTM and ANQGSEA. This CDR3 is 14 amino acids long. The CDR3 sequence is CSVEGTVGTGELFF. The CDR3 DNA reads TGCAGCGTTGAGGGGACAGTTGGCACCGGGGAGCTGTTTTTT.

The table lists this clonotype with a count of one. The J gene is TRBJ2-5, the V gene TRBV20-1; 12 nucleotides agree with TRBD2. V shed 3 bases, J shed 7 bases, and the junction held 15 bases outside the gene matches. The CDR3 covers 17 residues. The V gene's germline CDR1 is DFQATT and CDR2 SNEGSKA (reference sequence). The chain's CDR3 is CSARWLRLAGVPRTQYF. The CDR3, as DNA: TGCAGTGCTAGGTGGCTTCGACTAGCGGGAGTGCCCCGGACCCAGTACTTC.

The gene calls are TRBV10-3 and TRBJ2-7; no clear D. Germline assignment: CDR1 ENHRY and CDR2 SYGVKD. There are 10 residues in the CDR3. The V gene lost 3 bases and the J gene lost 9 bases, with 6 bases spanning the gap. The CDR3 sequence is CAISDAWQYF. CDR3 nucleotides: TGTGCCATCAGTGATGCGTGGCAGTACTTC.

V and J are TRBV20-1 and TRBJ2-5, with D maybe TRBD1 (5 bases). The ends were cut back, 8 bases at V and 5 bases at J, with 9 bases in the middle. CDR3 size: 10 residues. Germline lookup yields CDR1 DFQATT and CDR2 SNEGSKA (reference sequence). The CDR3 here is CSSAGETQYF. The CDR3 DNA is TGCAGTAGTGCAGGGGAGACCCAGTACTTC.

Concerning this clonotype: Possible read error: a much larger clone is one base away. V usage is TRBV10-3 and J usage is TRBJ2-7; D is uncertain. This CDR3 has 13 amino acids. Germline CDR1 and CDR2: ENHRY and SYGVKD. For the CDR3, the DNA is TGTGCCTTACAGACGGAGAGCTCCTACGAGCGGTACTTC. Its translation is CALQTESSYERYF.

This clonotype was seen more than once but under ten times. The chain joins TRBV7-9 to TRBJ1-1, with 10 bases that match TRBD1. V lost 6 bases and J lost 4; bases outside the gene matches: 5. There are 14 residues in the CDR3. Germline CDR1 and CDR2: SEHNR and FQNEAQ (reference sequence). The DNA for the CDR3 is TGTGCCAGCAGGTGGGGACAGGGGTTCACTGAAGCTTTCTTT. Translated, it gives CASRWGQGFTEAFF. The variable domain in full, completed from reference TRBV7-9 and TRBJ1-1, reads DTGVSQNPRHKITKRGQNVTFRCDPISEHNRLYWYRQTLGQGPEFLTYFQNEAQLEKSRLLSDRFSAERPKGSFSTLEIQRTEQGDSAMYLCASRWGQGFTEAFFGQGTRLTVV.

This clonotype was seen ten or more times. The genes are TRBV7-3 and TRBJ1-6; D uncertain. V lost 3 bases to trimming and J lost 7 bases, with 7 bases between them. In germline, CDR1 is SGHTA, CDR2 FQGTGA. This CDR3 is 13 amino acids long. The CDR3 here is CASSFKENSPLHF. CDR3 bases: TGTGCCAGCAGCTTCAAGGAAAATTCACCCCTCCACTTT.

Details on this clonotype: This may stem from a read error, because a much larger clone lies one nucleotide away. The chain has TRBV7-2 and TRBJ2-5, with 7 bases matching TRBD2. The V and J ends lost 5 bases and 5 bases, in that order; junction bases with no gene match: 11. CDR1 and CDR2 (germline): SGHTA, FQGNSA. The CDR3 consists of 15 residues. The CDR3 loop is CASSTRLVGGETQYF. The CDR3 DNA is TGTGCCAGCAGCACCCGACTAGTGGGAGGGGAGACCCAGTACTTC.

The chain employs TRBV19 and TRBJ2-7; the match to TRBD2 covers 10 bases. V lost 5 bases and J lost 5; bases outside the gene matches: 12. The CDR3 is 16 amino acids. CDR1 is LNHDA and CDR2 is SQIVND in the germline V gene (reference sequence). CDR3: CASSQGGLAGVDEQYF. CDR3 DNA: TGTGCCAGTAGTCAGGGGGGCCTAGCGGGAGTCGACGAGCAGTACTTC.

This clonotype appeared many times. The rearrangement links TRBV2 to TRBJ1-1; the match to TRBD1 covers 10 bases. Unmatched junction bases numbered 7, after V lost 7 bases and J lost 5 bases. The CDR3 consists of 14 residues. Per germline, CDR1 SNHLY and CDR2 FYNNEI. CDR3 sequence (DNA): TGTGCCAGCAACCCGGGACAGGGGTGGACTGAAGCTTTCTTT. Encoded protein: CASNPGQGWTEAFF.

The V call is TRBV29-1, the J call TRBJ1-2, with 8 bases identical to TRBD1. The CDR3 sequence is 13 residues long. Germline V gene lookup returns CDR1 SQVTM and CDR2 ANQGSEA. The CDR3 sequence is CSPYGQGAYGYTF. CDR3 sequence (DNA): TGCAGTCCCTATGGACAGGGCGCCTATGGCTACACCTTC.

DNA for the CDR3: TGTGCCACCAGTGATCCGATAGCGGGACATTTT. It codes for CATSDPIAGHF. The chain joins TRBV24-1 to TRBJ1-5; D call uncertain. Trimming shortened V by 3 bases and J by 16 bases, and 12 bases separated the two germline ends. From germline, CDR1 is KGHDR and CDR2 SFDVKD. The CDR3 is 11 amino acids.

This clonotype was recorded many times. J is TRBJ1-2 and V is TRBV7-2, with D unresolved. The CDR3 is made up of 13 amino acids. CDR1 is SGHTA, CDR2 FQGNSA, per germline. V was shortened by 6 bases and J by 8 bases, with 16 bases between the two germline ends. The CDR3 DNA follows: TGTGCCAGCAGTCCCGGGAGGTTATTCGGCTACACCTTC. It translates to CASSPGRLFGYTF.

This clonotype was seen a few times. The gene calls are TRBV2 and TRBJ1-1, with unresolved D. Germline V gives CDR1 SNHLY, CDR2 FYNNEI. The CDR3 is 13 amino acids. Trimming stripped 8 bases from V and 1 base from J, with 11 bases between. For the CDR3, the DNA is TGTGCCAGCTCACACGGGCCGAACACTGAAGCTTTCTTT. Its translation is CASSHGPNTEAFF.

This clonotype was counted many times. This chain connects TRBV10-2 to TRBJ2-5; D gene uncertain. With 6 bases removed from V and 0 bases from J, the gap between germline ends came to 8 bases. The germline V gene encodes CDR1 WSHSY and CDR2 SAAADI. The CDR3 length is 13 residues. Here the CDR3 reads CASRESYQETQYF. CDR3 sequence (DNA): TGCGCCAGCAGAGAATCGTACCAAGAGACCCAGTACTTC.

This clonotype came up once. The chain carries TRBV2 and TRBJ1-3; the D is unclear. The V gene lost 6 bases and the J gene lost 0 bases, with 15 bases spanning the gap. Looked up from germline, CDR1 is SNHLY and CDR2 is FYNNEI. CDR3 length: 16 amino acids. CDR3 amino acids: CASSRQASPSGNTIYF. CDR3 coding DNA: TGTGCCAGCAGCCGCCAGGCCAGTCCCTCTGGAAACACCATATATTTT.

Turning to this clonotype: The junction and the germline gene differ at one end; a read error may be behind it. This chain joins TRBV24-1 and TRBJ1-3; no clear D. The CDR3 covers 12 residues. Germline loops: CDR1 KGHDR, CDR2 SFDVKD. The CDR3 loop is CATREEGHTIYF. CDR3 coding DNA: TGTGCCACCCGTGAAGAAGGGCACACCATATATTTT.